The present TCR beta chain was sequenced within a study of T cell responses to AZD1222 COVID-19 vaccine. General study results and limits: At study baseline, merely six AZD1222 recipients were seropositive.

This CDR3 is 14 amino acids long. V gave up 1 base and J gave up 1 base, with 7 bases separating them. Germline-derived CDR1 and CDR2 are LNHDA and SQIVND (reference sequence). A note on this clone: Its antigen is currently unknown.

Libraries were prepared by immunoSEQ multiplex PCR; TCRdb keeps only in-frame clonotypes and omits some of them. The table shows over 100,000 clones, with approximately 85% occurring only once. The TCR was taken from an adult who received the MenACWY meningococcal vaccine as a control. The gene calls are TRBV19 and TRBJ1-1, with D perhaps matching TRBD1 (5 bases). The source material was peripheral blood, sampled 28 days after the second dose of the MenACWY control vaccine. The CDR3 reads CASSIVGANTEAFF. The CDR3 bases are TGTGCCAGTAGTATAGTAGGGGCGAACACTGAAGCTTTCTTT.